A single sample gave rise to the 20 T cell receptor beta chains below, sequenced in a study of T cell clonotyping in hematopoietic cell transplantation. Measured with immunoSEQ multiplex PCR; TCRdb has only the in-frame clones, and not every one. The table has 25,000 to 35,000 clones, more than 90% seen once. The sequencing input was peripheral blood mononuclear cells. The receptors here all came from a man aged 50-59 years in good health. Some clones in this sample may be carry-over from other donors' samples.

This chain connects TRBV7-2 to TRBJ2-5; D gene uncertain. The V gene's germline CDR1 is SGHTA and CDR2 FQGNSA. V was cut by 5 bases and J by 10 bases, with 17 bases left in between. The CDR3 has 13 residues. This CDR3 reads CASSVDVDISQYF. The CDR3 nucleotides are TGTGCCAGCAGCGTAGACGTAGATATCAGCCAGTACTTC. The full variable domain, completed using reference TRBV7-2 and TRBJ2-5, is GAGVSQSPSNKVTEKGKDVELRCDPISGHTALYWYRQSLGQGLEFLIYFQGNSAPDKSGLPSDRFSAERTGGSVSTLTIQRTQQEDSAVYLCASSVDVDISQYFGPGTRLLVL.

This clone was recorded only once. This chain links TRBV7-7 with TRBJ2-2; the D is unclear. The CDR3 has 14 amino acids. V lost 1 base and J 7 bases, leaving 10 bases between the germline ends. Germline loops: CDR1 SSHAT, CDR2 FNYEAQ (reference sequence). The CDR3 DNA is TGTGCCAGCAGCTTAGATAGCAGTGGCGGGGAGCTGTTTTTT. Encoded protein: CASSLDSSGGELFF.

The chain links TRBV12-5 to TRBJ1-2; 8 nucleotides agree with TRBD1. CDR3 length: 14 residues. V dropped 1 base and J dropped 8; count of bases not matched to a gene: 6. Germline V gene lookup returns CDR1 LGHNT and CDR2 FRNRAP. This chain's CDR3 is CASGLATGVEGYTF. CDR3 sequence (DNA): TGTGCTAGTGGTTTGGCGACAGGGGTGGAGGGCTACACCTTC.

J is TRBJ2-1 and V is TRBV19; 10 nucleotides line up with TRBD2. The CDR3 runs 14 residues. Looked up from germline, CDR1 is LNHDA and CDR2 is SQIVND (reference sequence). J gave up 7 bases and V 6 bases, and 6 bases lay outside the gene matches. This chain's CDR3 is CASRRAGGPNEQFF. The DNA for the CDR3 is TGTGCCAGTAGGAGAGCGGGGGGGCCGAATGAGCAGTTCTTC.

The chain uses TRBV10-3 and TRBJ2-5; D gene ambiguous. The CDR3 consists of 13 residues. Per the germline V gene, CDR1 is ENHRY and CDR2 is SYGVKD. V shed 4 bases and J shed 3 bases, with 9 bases lying between them. The CDR3 loop is CAISGSTKETQYF. DNA for the CDR3: TGTGCCATCAGTGGATCTACTAAAGAGACCCAGTACTTC.

The V and J genes are TRBV19 and TRBJ1-2; no reliable D call. Trimming stripped 0 bases from V and 5 bases from J, with 4 bases between. The CDR3 sequence is 12 residues long. Germline CDR1 and CDR2: LNHDA and SQIVND (reference sequence). CDR3 DNA sequence: TGTGCCAGTAGTATAGAGGGATATGGCTACACCTTC. Translating gives CASSIEGYGYTF.

The rearrangement links TRBV21-1 to TRBJ1-4. TRBV21-1 is noted as a pseudogene. CDR3 length: 17 amino acids. This CDR3 reads CASSKKGRETTNEKLFF. The CDR3 DNA sequence: TGTGCCAGCAGCAAAAAGGGCAGAGAAACAACTAATGAAAAACTGTTTTTT.

The chain links TRBV4-3 to TRBJ1-5; D remains ambiguous. Germline V gene sequence: CDR1 LGHNA, CDR2 YSLEER. CDR3 size: 14 residues. V lost 0 bases and J lost 3, with 6 bases in between. CDR3 sequence: CASSQDRFNQPQHF. CDR3 DNA: TGCGCCAGCAGCCAAGACAGGTTCAATCAGCCCCAGCATTTT.

This rearrangement joins TRBV2 to TRBJ1-5, with a tentative D call TRBD1 (5 bases). The V gene lost 3 bases and the J gene lost 1 base, with 10 bases spanning the gap. This CDR3 region has 15 residues. Germline V gene data show CDR1 as SNHLY and CDR2 as FYNNEI. CDR3 region: CASSERGTSNQPQHF. For the CDR3, the DNA is TGTGCCAGCAGTGAGAGAGGGACGAGCAATCAGCCCCAGCATTTT. The full variable domain, in which reference TRBV2 and TRBJ1-5 provide the parts outside the CDR3, is EPEVTQTPSHQVTQMGQEVILRCVPISNHLYFYWYRQILGQKVEFLVSFYNNEISEKSEIFDDQFSVERPDGSNFTLKIRSTKLEDSAMYFCASSERGTSNQPQHFGDGTRLSIL.

This clone was found once. V gene TRBV5-3 combines with J gene TRBJ1-1, with D possibly being TRBD1 (5 bases). TRBV5-3 carries the ORF label, with uncertain function. This CDR3 is built from 17 residues. Trimming removed 4 bases at V and 1 base at J, with 20 bases between. The CDR3 here is CARSGIRAGPPNTEAFF. The DNA of the CDR3 is TGTGCCAGAAGCGGAATACGGGCAGGGCCACCGAACACTGAAGCTTTCTTT.

V usage is TRBV7-6 and J usage is TRBJ1-3; 7 bases are shared with TRBD1. Germline trimming cut 5 bases from V and 0 bases from J; bases unmatched to any gene: 13. The CDR3 loop spans 18 amino acids. CDR1 is SGHVS and CDR2 is FNYEAQ in the germline V gene. CDR3 amino acids: CASSLNRGTVGSGNTIYF. The CDR3 DNA sequence: TGTGCCAGCAGCCTAAATCGGGGGACAGTCGGCTCTGGAAACACCATATATTTT.

This chain joins TRBV5-1 and TRBJ2-7; no firm D call. Looked up from germline, CDR1 is SGHRS and CDR2 is YFSETQ. V lost 2 bases to trimming and J lost 8 bases, with 8 bases between them. CDR3 length: 11 residues. CDR3 sequence: CASSLLTKQYF. The DNA of the CDR3 is TGCGCCAGCAGCTTACTTACAAAGCAGTACTTC.

As for this clone: The junction differs from germline at one of its ends, possibly a read error. This rearrangement joins TRBV7-8 to TRBJ1-6; no reliable D call. This CDR3 spans 14 amino acids. The germline V gene has CDR1 SGHVS and CDR2 FQNEAQ. CDR3 coding DNA: TGTGCCAGCAGCAGAAACCGGGTCACCGAGAAGTGGGAGTTT. Its translation is CASSRNRVTEKWEF. The full variable domain, in which reference TRBV7-8 and TRBJ1-6 provide the parts outside the CDR3, is GAGVSQSPRYKVAKRGQDVALRCDPISGHVSLFWYQQALGQGPEFLTYFQNEAQLDKSGLPSDRFFAERPEGSVSTLKIQRTQQEDSAVYLCASSRNRVTEKWEFGNGTRLTVT.

The J gene is TRBJ1-5, the V gene TRBV19; D is possibly TRBD1 (5 bases). The CDR3 runs to 18 residues. The V gene's germline CDR1 is LNHDA and CDR2 SQIVND (reference sequence). Trimming stripped 6 bases from V and 6 bases from J, with 27 bases between. The CDR3 nucleotides read TGTGCCAGTAGGCCAGAGGGCAGGGCCATAGGGTCCGGTCAGCCCCAGCATTTT. Its protein product is CASRPEGRAIGSGQPQHF. The variable domain in full, completed from reference TRBV19 and TRBJ1-5, reads DGGITQSPKYLFRKEGQNVTLSCEQNLNHDAMYWYRQDPGQGLRLIYYSQIVNDFQKGDIAEGYSVSREKKESFPLTVTSAQKNPTAFYLCASRPEGRAIGSGQPQHFGDGTRLSIL.

The gene calls are TRBV6-5 and TRBJ1-2, with D possibly matching TRBD1 (6 bases). In germline, CDR1 is MNHEY, CDR2 SVGAGI. This CDR3 spans 13 amino acids. Trimming left V 2 bases short and J 5 bases short, with 9 bases between. In DNA form, the CDR3 reads TGTGCCAGCAGTTACGACCAGGGGTATGGCTACACCTTC. Amino acids: CASSYDQGYGYTF.

The chain uses TRBV28 and TRBJ1-5, with a possible D match to TRBD1 (5 bases). Germline CDR1 MDHEN, CDR2 SYDVKM. The CDR3 is 15 residues long. Between the trimmed V and J ends, which lost 8 bases and 5 bases, there was a span of 19 bases. The CDR3 is CASVGWAGNDQPQHF. The CDR3 nucleotides read TGTGCCAGCGTTGGGTGGGCAGGGAACGATCAGCCCCAGCATTTT.

The V gene is TRBV9, the J gene TRBJ1-2; D is uncertain. The CDR3 consists of 13 residues. Looked up from germline, CDR1 is SGDLS and CDR2 is YYNGEE. The V and J ends lost 1 base and 8 bases respectively, with 12 bases between them. CDR3 amino acids: CASSVTTSGGYTF. Here the CDR3 DNA reads TGTGCCAGCAGCGTAACAACCTCCGGGGGCTACACCTTC.

This sequence joins TRBV7-2 and TRBJ1-3; weak D call: TRBD1 (6 bases). CDR1 is SGHTA and CDR2 is FQGNSA in the germline V gene. V was pared by 5 bases and J by 5 bases, with 10 bases between. There are 13 residues in the CDR3. The chain's CDR3 is CASSPRGRNTIYF. The CDR3 region has the DNA TGTGCCAGCAGCCCCAGGGGACGAAACACCATATATTTT.

The chain couples TRBV7-8 to TRBJ2-1; perhaps TRBD2 as D (5 bases). V was trimmed by 5 bases and J by 2 bases, leaving 13 bases between them. This CDR3 has 15 residues. In germline, CDR1 is SGHVS, CDR2 FQNEAQ. Written as DNA, the CDR3 is TGTGCCAGCAGCCTACAAGTACTAGCCTACAATGAGCAGTTCTTC. Translated, it gives CASSLQVLAYNEQFF.

The V call is TRBV5-8, the J call TRBJ1-2; TRBD1 aligns across 7 bases. The CDR3 contains 13 residues. The V gene's germline CDR1 is SGHTS and CDR2 YDEGEE. The V and J ends lost 2 bases and 4 bases, in that order; junction bases with no gene match: 2. Written as DNA, the CDR3 is TGTGCCAGCAGCTTACAGGGGTCCTATGGCTACACCTTC. Translated, it gives CASSLQGSYGYTF.